The 27 T cell receptor beta chains in this list originate from one sample, sequenced in a study of spatial heterogeneity in lung cancer. Whole-study results and caveats: It was found that expanded intratumoral alpha and beta TCR counts tracked tumor mutation counts.

These receptors lack a known antigen. Via MiXCR, TCRdb re-called the 5' RACE reads, giving one row per CDR3 protein. The repertoire holds 100,000 to 110,000 distinct CDR3 sequences, 4.4% seen once, with less than 25% in the top ten. The sample's time point: sample taken at primary tumor resection. Sequencing used lung tumor tissue, obtained at surgery. Receptor source: a male donor with early-stage non-small cell lung cancer.

This clonotype was observed many times. V usage is TRBV5-5 and J usage is TRBJ2-2, with TRBD2 matching over 13 bases. The CDR3 runs 21 residues. From germline, CDR1 is SGHKS and CDR2 YYEKEE (reference sequence). J was trimmed by 7 bases and V by 5 bases; bases with no gene match: 23. The chain's CDR3 is CASSFLGGTPGLAGAGGELFF. CDR3 nucleotide sequence: TGTGCCAGCAGTTTTTTAGGCGGGACACCCGGACTAGCGGGAGCGGGCGGGGAGCTGTTTTTT.

This clonotype was detected only a few times. CDR3 sequence reads: CASSHGTANSPLHF. The CDR3 DNA reads as TGTGCCAGCAGTCACGGGACAGCTAATTCACCCCTCCACTTT. V is TRBV12-3 or TRBV12-4 and J is TRBJ1-6; 7 nucleotides match TRBD1. With 5 bases clipped from V and 6 bases from J, the junction kept 4 bases outside the gene matches. The CDR3 contains 14 residues.

This clonotype showed up many times. This sequence joins TRBV5-1 and TRBJ2-6, with TRBD1 matching 9 bases. The CDR3 extends over 18 amino acids. The ends lost 4 bases at V and 0 bases at J; junction bases unmatched: 8. Germline CDR1 and CDR2: SGHRS and YFSETQ. CDR3 bases: TGCGCCAGCAGCCTTCAGGGACAGGGAAACTCTGGGGCCAACGTCCTGACTTTC. Translated: CASSLQGQGNSGANVLTF.

This chain links TRBV18 with TRBJ2-5; no reliable D call. This CDR3 region has 12 residues. The V end lost 5 bases, the J end lost 5 bases, and 9 bases lay between the germline ends. CDR1 and CDR2 from the germline V gene are KGHSH and LQKENI. The CDR3 sequence is CASSILGETQYF. For the CDR3, the DNA is TGTGCCAGCTCAATATTAGGCGAGACCCAGTACTTC.

On this clonotype itself: One end of the junction does not line up with germline, which may come from a read error. The V and J genes are TRBV11-2 and TRBJ1-1, with 7 bases fitting TRBD1. Germline V lookup: CDR1 SGHAT, CDR2 FQNNGV. The CDR3 extends over 15 amino acids. The CDR3 DNA sequence: TGTGCCAGCAGCCCCAAGACAGGGATGAACACTGAAACTTTCTTT. Its translation is CASSPKTGMNTETFF. Combining the CDR3 with reference TRBV11-2 and TRBJ1-1 gives the whole variable domain EAGVAQSPRYKIIEKRQSVAFWCNPISGHATLYWYQQILGQGPKLLIQFQNNGVVDDSQLPKDRFSAERLKGVDSTLKIQPAKLEDSAVYLCASSPKTGMNTETFFGQGTRLTVV.

A word on this clonotype: Compared with germline, one end of the junction differs, possibly owing to a read error. The rearrangement joins TRBV5-1 to TRBJ1-3; D remains ambiguous. Germline CDR1 reads SGHRS; CDR2 reads YFSETQ. This CDR3 has 15 amino acids. The CDR3: CASSWAGPRGSTIYF. The CDR3 DNA reads as TGCGCCAGCAGCTGGGCCGGGCCTCGGGGAAGCACCATATATTTT.

This clonotype was detected many times. The V call is TRBV5-6, the J call TRBJ2-1; D might be TRBD1 or TRBD2, each matching 5 bases. The ends were cut back, 5 bases at V and 5 bases at J, with 11 bases in the middle. Per germline, CDR1 SGHDT and CDR2 YYEEEE. The CDR3 runs to 13 residues. CDR3: CASRAGTHNEQFF. CDR3 DNA sequence: TGTGCCAGCAGGGCCGGGACCCACAATGAGCAGTTCTTC.

At least ten counts were recorded for this clonotype. V usage is TRBV28 and J usage is TRBJ2-5; TRBD2 matches at 9 bases. Losses at the gene ends were 2 bases for V and 5 bases for J; bases not matched to a gene: 3. CDR3 length: 14 residues. Germline V gene lookup returns CDR1 MDHEN and CDR2 SYDVKM. CDR3 nucleotides: TGTGCCAGCAGTTTAGCGGGAGGGTCGGAGACCCAGTACTTC. Its translation is CASSLAGGSETQYF. Together with reference TRBV28 and TRBJ2-5, the CDR3 gives the full variable domain: DVKVTQSSRYLVKRTGEKVFLECVQDMDHENMFWYRQDPGLGLRLIYFSYDVKMKEKGDIPEGYSVSREKKERFSLILESASTNQTSMYLCASSLAGGSETQYFGPGTRLLVL.

This chain connects TRBV7-9 to TRBJ2-3; 10 bases are a match to TRBD2. The V segment lost 4 bases and the J segment 5 bases; nucleotides outside the gene matches: 6. In germline, CDR1 is SEHNR, CDR2 FQNEAQ (reference sequence). The CDR3 totals 15 residues. Here the CDR3 DNA reads TGTGCCAGCAGCTCACTAGCGGGAAGGATAGATACGCAGTATTTT. It is translated as CASSSLAGRIDTQYF.

This chain links TRBV20-1 with TRBJ2-3, with 12 bases identical to TRBD2. V lost 0 bases, J lost 5 bases, and 6 bases stayed unmatched. There are 16 residues in the CDR3. Germline V CDR1 and CDR2: DFQATT, SNEGSKA (reference sequence). CDR3 region: CSARDLRGLAGDTQYF. CDR3 DNA: TGCAGTGCTAGAGATTTAAGGGGACTAGCGGGAGATACGCAGTATTTT.

This clonotype has only a few counts. The V call is TRBV6-1, the J call TRBJ2-7; TRBD2 matches at 8 bases. CDR1 and CDR2 (germline): MNHNS, SASEGT. V shed 0 bases, J shed 0 bases, and the junction held 7 bases outside the gene matches. The CDR3 extends over 17 amino acids. The CDR3 DNA follows: TGTGCCAGCAGTGAAGCCATTAGCGGGATTGACTCCTACGAGCAGTACTTC. This translates into CASSEAISGIDSYEQYF.

This clonotype appeared a few times. The rearrangement joins TRBV7-9 to TRBJ2-1, with D possibly TRBD2 on 6 matching bases. This CDR3 region has 15 residues. Trimming cost V 3 bases and J 6 bases, with 15 bases left between them. Germline lookup yields CDR1 SEHNR and CDR2 FQNEAQ (reference sequence). CDR3 nucleotides: TGTGCCAGCAGCTTCATGGGAGCGGGCCGCAATGAGCAGTTCTTC. Its protein product is CASSFMGAGRNEQFF.

This clonotype has at least ten counts. The chain uses TRBV3-1 and TRBJ2-3; D is possibly TRBD1 (6 bases). This CDR3 contains 16 residues. From germline, CDR1 is LGHDT and CDR2 YNNKEL (reference sequence). Trimming took off 0 bases at V and 4 bases at J, with 14 bases between the two ends. Here the CDR3 DNA reads TGTGCCAGCAGCCAAGATCAAACTGGGGGCGCAGATACGCAGTATTTT. Translating it yields CASSQDQTGGADTQYF.

Ten or more counts support this clonotype. The chain has TRBV6-5 and TRBJ1-1; D call uncertain. The CDR3 consists of 13 residues. Trimming removed 2 bases at V and 0 bases at J, with 4 bases between. Germline V gene data show CDR1 as MNHEY and CDR2 as SVGAGI. CDR3 sequence reads: CASSYDLNTEAFF. CDR3 nucleotides: TGTGCCAGCAGTTACGACTTGAACACTGAAGCTTTCTTT.

This clonotype was seen repeatedly, ten times or more. The chain employs TRBV5-5 and TRBJ1-1, with D unclear. The CDR3 covers 14 residues. CDR1 is SGHKS, CDR2 YYEKEE, per germline (reference sequence). Between the trimmed V and J ends, which lost 3 bases and 5 bases, there was a span of 14 bases. Here the CDR3 DNA reads TGTGCCAGCAGCTCGGATGTGGGGAGGACTGAAGCTTTCTTT. Translated: CASSSDVGRTEAFF.

This clonotype occurred a few times. The chain has TRBV30 and TRBJ2-7; D is undetermined. CDR1 GTSNPN and CDR2 SVGIG come from the germline V gene (reference sequence). CDR3 length: 10 amino acids. Between the trimmed V and J ends, which lost 6 bases and 3 bases, there was a span of 6 bases. CDR3 sequence: CACSGYEQYF. CDR3 nucleotides: TGTGCCTGTTCCGGCTACGAGCAGTACTTC.

This clonotype was picked up one time. The rearrangement joins TRBV20-1 to TRBJ2-1, with TRBD2 matching 16 bases. CDR1 is DFQATT, CDR2 SNEGSKA, per germline (reference sequence). V lost 7 bases to trimming and J lost 4 bases; unmatched junction nucleotides: 4. The CDR3 consists of 15 residues. The chain's CDR3 is CSGTGLAGGYNEQFF. CDR3 in DNA: TGCAGTGGAACGGGACTAGCGGGGGGGTACAATGAGCAGTTCTTC.

This clonotype was counted at least ten times. The chain joins TRBV4-1 to TRBJ1-6, with 8 bases matching TRBD1. Trimming removed 1 base from V and 7 bases from J; junction bases left unmatched: 3. The CDR3 has 15 residues. The germline V gene encodes CDR1 MGHRA and CDR2 YSYEKL. In DNA form, the CDR3 reads TGCGCCAGCAGCCAAGGCAGGGGGCCGAATTCACCCCTCCACTTT. The encoded protein is CASSQGRGPNSPLHF.

This clonotype was picked up many times. The rearrangement joins TRBV5-1 to TRBJ2-2; 7 bases line up with TRBD2. From germline, CDR1 is SGHRS and CDR2 YFSETQ. V lost 5 bases, J lost 4 bases, and 8 bases stayed unmatched. This CDR3 comprises 15 residues. The CDR3 nucleotides are TGCGCCAGCAGTATAGCGGGCATGAGCACCGGGGAGCTGTTTTTT. It specifies CASSIAGMSTGELFF.

This clonotype was counted ten times or more. The V gene is TRBV5-6, the J gene TRBJ2-7, with TRBD1 matching over 8 bases. The CDR3 length is 15 residues. CDR1 and CDR2 from the germline V gene are SGHDT and YYEEEE. Germline trimming cut 5 bases from V and 3 bases from J; bases unmatched to any gene: 10. The CDR3 sequence is CASSWDRSYYYEQYF. As DNA, the CDR3 is TGTGCCAGCAGTTGGGACAGGTCCTATTACTACGAGCAGTACTTC.

This clonotype was detected many times. The V and J genes are TRBV9 and TRBJ1-3; TRBD1 matches at 9 bases. The CDR3 runs 15 residues. Per the germline V gene, CDR1 is SGDLS and CDR2 is YYNGEE. The V and J ends lost 5 bases and 0 bases, in that order; junction bases with no gene match: 3. CDR3 sequence (DNA): TGTGCCAGCAGTGGGACAGGGACCTCTGGAAACACCATATATTTT. This encodes CASSGTGTSGNTIYF. Based on the CDR3 plus reference TRBV9 and TRBJ1-3, the full variable domain is DSGVTQTPKHLITATGQRVTLRCSPRSGDLSVYWYQQSLDQGLQFLIQYYNGEERAKGNILERFSAQQFPDLHSELNLSSLELGDSALYFCASSGTGTSGNTIYFGEGSWLTVV.

The sample holds many counts of this clonotype. V gene TRBV12-3 or TRBV12-4 combines with J gene TRBJ2-1, with D possibly called TRBD1 or TRBD2 (5 bases each). The V end was cut by 5 bases, the J end by 11 bases, with 10 bases between. The CDR3 extends over 11 amino acids. The CDR3 DNA sequence: TGTGCCAGCAGTGTAGGGACCAAGCAGTTCTTC. Protein sequence: CASSVGTKQFF.

For this clonotype: Possible read error: a much larger clone is one base away. The chain has TRBV7-9 and TRBJ2-2; D is ambiguous. The CDR3 is 12 residues long. Germline CDR1 is SEHNR and CDR2 is FQNEAQ (reference sequence). Trimming took off 3 bases at V and 6 bases at J, with 5 bases between the two ends. This CDR3 is CASSFDPGELFF. DNA of the CDR3: TGTGCCAGCAGCTTTGACCCCGGGGAGCTGTTTTTT.

There are many counts of this clonotype. This chain links TRBV18 with TRBJ2-1, with D perhaps matching TRBD1 (6 bases). The CDR3 consists of 15 residues. V gave up 3 bases and J gave up 2 bases, with 11 bases separating them. The germline CDR1 and CDR2 sequences are KGHSH and LQKENI. CDR3 DNA: TGTGCCAGCTCACCCTATACAGGGACCTACAATGAGCAGTTCTTC. Its translation: CASSPYTGTYNEQFF.

On this clonotype: One end of the junction is discordant with germline, which a read error may explain. The chain is built from TRBV6-5 and TRBJ2-7; perhaps TRBD2 as D (8 bases). Germline V lookup: CDR1 MNHEY, CDR2 SVGAGI. The CDR3 is 18 amino acids. The CDR3 is CVSRPGPGGGGYPYEQYF. The CDR3 bases are TGTGTCAGCAGACCCGGACCGGGAGGGGGCGGCTATCCCTACGAGCAGTACTTC.

This clonotype was seen a handful of times. The gene calls are TRBV4-2 and TRBJ2-5; weak D call: TRBD2 (5 bases). Germline CDR1 and CDR2: LGHNA and YNFKEQ. The V and J ends lost 0 bases and 3 bases respectively, with 11 bases between them. This CDR3 is built from 15 residues. CDR3 in DNA: TGTGCCAGCAGCCAAGATCTATTGAGGGAAGAGACCCAGTACTTC. This codes for CASSQDLLREETQYF.

This clonotype appeared many times. The CDR3 here is CASSPLGGGGSTDTQYF. The CDR3 DNA reads TGTGCCAGCAGTCCCCTGGGAGGGGGAGGTAGCACAGATACGCAGTATTTT. The chain links TRBV27 to TRBJ2-3; a weak D match, TRBD2 (7 bases). V lost 5 bases, J lost 0 bases, and 18 bases lay in between. CDR3 length: 17 residues. In germline, CDR1 is MNHEY, CDR2 SMNVEV (reference sequence).